The entry below gives a single TCR beta chain sequence along with its context. Its specific antigen is unknown. The input lacks base qualities; no much larger clone sits a single base away. These data originate in a study of blood T cell repertoires in COVID-19 (dated by TCRdb to about 2020). Describing the broader study: Collaborator samples came from the United States, Italy and Spain and covered acute and convalescent phases of COVID-19. The prospective study material was composed of cDNA or gDNA derived from T cells, B-cell-depleted T cells, or PBMCs. The dataset comprised deeply sampled blood TCRbeta repertoires from subjects exposed to, actively infected with, or recovered from COVID-19. The repertoires were released in a freely available public database intended as a resource for research on the immune response to SARS-CoV-2. Samples came from the ongoing ImmuneRACE study (first 160 participants) plus 1,254 subjects from 6 global collaborators. A de-identified subject ID, COVID-19 status, age in years and sex were almost always included in the sample metadata. HLA class I and class II types, where available, came from metadata supplied by the sample provider rather than from assay-based typing.

TCRbeta CDR3 regions were amplified from genomic DNA using the immunoSEQ Assay, a bias-controlled multiplex PCR. As for how the authors treated the data: Within the assay, amplification of reference gene primers was used to estimate how many nucleated cells each sample contained. To quantify the absolute abundance of each unique TCRbeta CDR3 rearrangement, sequence reads were collapsed and filtered. For each sample, productive Simpson clonality was calculated as the square root of Simpson's diversity index over productive rearrangements. The immuneACCESS repertoire file appears here via TCRdb, limited to in-frame rearrangements. These files lack a portion of the clones; in checked studies, under half of the deficit traces to unresolved V genes, and the cause of the others is not known. The DNA was the basis for D and trimming; V, J and clone size are from that table. This sample gives around 250,000 clones in total; roughly 80% of them show up just once. The ten largest make up less than 3.5% of the sample.

Overall study results and their limits: How much clinical and demographic metadata was included differed by source and by participant, and the metadata was provided uncurated.

Trimming costs V 0 bases and J 4 bases, and their ends lie 8 bases apart. The CDR3 covers 14 residues, taking in both the cysteine and the phenylalanine. The read is trimmed to its CDR3 DNA, 42 bases read in frame from base 1. As encoded in the germline V gene, CDR1 is KGHDR while CDR2 is SFDVKD. Collaborating institutions collected whole blood in K2EDTA tubes following their own protocols. For TCRbeta analysis, collaborators shipped samples as frozen whole blood, isolated PBMCs, or DNA extracted from either of those sample types. This chain joins TRBV24-1 to TRBJ1-2; no D segment can be confidently identified. The receptor was derived from a woman aged 18 to 35 with acute or convalescent COVID-19. Sequencing was carried out using peripheral blood. The DNA reads TGTGCCACCAGTGATTTGATGGGAGCCTATGGCTACACCTTC. Translated, this is CATSDLMGAYGYTF.